The following is a TCR beta chain sequence with its context. Its antigen is not identified. Germline V CDR1 and CDR2: LNHDA, SQIVND (reference sequence). The CDR3 loop spans 14 amino acids. Trimming took 6 bases from V and 7 from J, leaving 19 bases between them. Assay: immunoSEQ multiplex PCR; the TCRdb copy retains only in-frame clones and omits some. Of roughly 92,000 clones listed, nearly 90% were seen once; the top ten hold 8.4%. The sample originates from a study of T cell responses to AZD1222 COVID-19 vaccine. The wider study: Second doses at about 4 or about 12 weeks were pooled.

Regarding the study as a whole: Unmutated variant regions are reportedly the target of nearly half of TCRs that are spike-specific.

J is TRBJ2-7 and V is TRBV19; the D gene is possibly TRBD1 (5 bases). The source was peripheral blood, collected on day 0 of AZD1222 vaccination. The sequence came from an adult in good health. CDR3 residues: CASRLEQAVGEQYF. CDR3 nucleotides: TGTGCCAGTAGATTGGAACAGGCGGTAGGGGAGCAGTACTTC.